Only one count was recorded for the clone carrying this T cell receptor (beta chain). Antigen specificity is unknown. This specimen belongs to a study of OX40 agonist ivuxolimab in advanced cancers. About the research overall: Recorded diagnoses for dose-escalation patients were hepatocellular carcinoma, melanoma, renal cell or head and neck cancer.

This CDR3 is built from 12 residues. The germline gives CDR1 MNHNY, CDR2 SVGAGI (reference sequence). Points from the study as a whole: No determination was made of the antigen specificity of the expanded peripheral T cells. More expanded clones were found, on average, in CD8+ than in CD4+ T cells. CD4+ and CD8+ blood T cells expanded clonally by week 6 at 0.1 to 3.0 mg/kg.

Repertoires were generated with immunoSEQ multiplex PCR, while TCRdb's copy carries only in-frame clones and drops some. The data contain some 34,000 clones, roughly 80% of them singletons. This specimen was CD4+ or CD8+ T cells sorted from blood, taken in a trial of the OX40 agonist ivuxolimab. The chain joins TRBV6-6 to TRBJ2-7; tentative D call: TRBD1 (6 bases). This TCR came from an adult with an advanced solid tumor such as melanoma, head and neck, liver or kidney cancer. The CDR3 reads CGSSYGTYEQYF. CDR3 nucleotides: TGTGGGAGCAGCTACGGGACATACGAGCAGTACTTC.